This T cell receptor beta chain was retrieved from a study of spatial heterogeneity in lung cancer. Study summary: There were consistently more beta-chain sequences detected than alpha-chain sequences.

Study-level points and caveats: In blood, ubiquitous expanded tumor TCRs appeared more at resection than follow-up.

A note on this clonotype: The target antigen is unknown.

Time point described: sample taken at primary tumor resection. Tumor, nontumor lung or frozen PBMC supplied whole RNA, sequenced without sorting. The ends were cut back, 2 bases at V and 0 bases at J, with 17 bases in the middle. The CDR3 extends over 18 amino acids. CDR1 is SGHRS and CDR2 is YFSETQ in the germline V gene. TCR cDNA molecules each carried a unique molecular identifier. Via MiXCR, TCRdb re-called the 5' RACE reads, giving one row per CDR3 protein. The sample has around 92,000 distinct CDR3 sequences; 9.5% to 15% are singletons. The material was PBMCs, obtained at surgery. This TCR was recovered from a male donor with early-stage non-small cell lung cancer. This sequence joins TRBV5-1 and TRBJ2-2, with D possibly TRBD2 on 6 matching bases. The CDR3 DNA sequence: TGCGCCAGCAGCTTCCTCAAGCCGGGACTCTCGAACACCGGGGAGCTGTTTTTT. Translation: CASSFLKPGLSNTGELFF.